The 20 T cell receptor beta chains below were found in one sample sequenced in a study of identical twins. TCRdb re-derived calls from the 5' RACE reads in MiXCR, one entry per CDR3 protein. The sample carries around 470,000 distinct CDR3 sequences, 13% to 15% recorded once. These records were also assigned to another study, of yellow fever vaccine responses in identical twins.

The specimen sequenced was CD4+ T cells sorted from blood. All receptors come from a woman in her late teens or twenties in good health.

V usage is TRBV5-1 and J usage is TRBJ2-5, with TRBD1 identical over 8 bases. There are 14 residues in the CDR3. With V trimmed by 0 bases and J by 5 bases, 3 bases remained unmatched. Germline V gene sequence: CDR1 SGHRS, CDR2 YFSETQ. CDR3 sequence reads: CASSLETGGETQYF. The CDR3 region has the DNA TGCGCCAGCAGCTTGGAAACAGGGGGGGAGACCCAGTACTTC. The variable domain in full, with the rest retrieved from reference TRBV5-1 and TRBJ2-5, is KAGVTQTPRYLIKTRGQQVTLSCSPISGHRSVSWYQQTPGQGLQFLFEYFSETQRNKGNFPGRFSGRQFSNSRSEMNVSTLELGDSALYLCASSLETGGETQYFGPGTRLLVL.

The chain couples TRBV18 to TRBJ1-4; D gene ambiguous. The germline V gene has CDR1 KGHSH and CDR2 LQKENI. This CDR3 has 15 residues. The ends were cut back, 2 bases at V and 8 bases at J, with 15 bases in the middle. The CDR3 region is CASSPLMASREKLFF. The DNA for the CDR3 is TGTGCCAGCTCACCATTAATGGCCAGTAGGGAAAAACTGTTTTTT.

The chain is built from TRBV3-1 and TRBJ1-5; D is unresolved. V was pared by 1 base and J by 3 bases, with 4 bases between. The CDR3 spans 13 residues. Germline V lookup: CDR1 LGHDT, CDR2 YNNKEL (reference sequence). The CDR3 region is CASSQVPNQPQHF. In DNA form, the CDR3 reads TGTGCCAGCAGCCAAGTCCCCAATCAGCCCCAGCATTTT.

A word on this clonotype: Its ends do not fully match the called genes, so a read error is possible. The chain links TRBV28 to TRBJ1-1, with D unclear. Germline CDR1 reads MDHEN; CDR2 reads SYDVKM. This CDR3 comprises 12 residues. The CDR3 DNA sequence: TGTGCCAGCAGTTTACGGAATTTCGGGATTTACTTT. Residues: CASSLRNFGIYF.

The CDR3: CASSPGHPLYEQYF. The CDR3 DNA reads as TGTGCCAGCTCACCGGGACACCCGCTCTACGAGCAGTACTTC. The chain has TRBV18 and TRBJ2-7, with D possibly being TRBD1 (6 bases). Trimming cost V 3 bases and J 3 bases, with 12 bases left between them. The CDR3 runs to 14 residues. Germline CDR1 and CDR2: KGHSH and LQKENI.

This chain uses TRBV24-1 with TRBJ2-1; TRBD2 aligns across 7 bases. The CDR3 extends over 15 amino acids. The V and J ends lost 3 bases and 2 bases, in that order; junction bases with no gene match: 3. From germline, CDR1 is KGHDR and CDR2 SFDVKD. This CDR3 is CATSDLAEPYNEQFF. Here the CDR3 DNA reads TGTGCCACCAGTGATCTAGCGGAGCCCTACAATGAGCAGTTCTTC.

This clonotype was picked up a small number of times. The chain has TRBV6-1 and TRBJ2-7; 11 nucleotides align to TRBD2. Germline CDR1 is MNHNS and CDR2 is SASEGT. The CDR3 runs 16 residues. The V and J ends lost 7 bases and 5 bases, in that order; junction bases with no gene match: 13. The CDR3 loop is CASTRTLAGGTDEQYF. In DNA, the CDR3 is TGTGCCAGCACCAGGACCCTAGCGGGAGGAACCGACGAGCAGTACTTC.

The chain combines TRBV3-1 with TRBJ1-1; D is unclear. The CDR3 length is 14 residues. The germline V and J ends were trimmed by 1 base and 5 bases, with 11 bases remaining between them. Germline V gene sequence: CDR1 LGHDT, CDR2 YNNKEL (reference sequence). The CDR3 nucleotides read TGTGCCAGCAGCCAAGTGGCAGGAGGAACTGAAGCTTTCTTT. The encoded protein is CASSQVAGGTEAFF.

CDR3 region: CSARDYPAYEQFF. The CDR3 nucleotides read TGCAGTGCGCGGGACTACCCAGCCTATGAGCAGTTCTTC. The genes are TRBV20-1 and TRBJ2-1, with 7 bases matching TRBD2. V trimming: 6 bases; J trimming: 8 bases; junction bases outside the gene matches: 10. The CDR3 has 13 amino acids. Germline-derived CDR1 and CDR2 are DFQATT and SNEGSKA (reference sequence).

V gene TRBV7-2 combines with J gene TRBJ2-3; possibly TRBD2 for D (7 bases). This CDR3 spans 16 amino acids. Trimming left V 1 base short and J 4 bases short, with 15 bases between. Germline V gene lookup returns CDR1 SGHTA and CDR2 FQGNSA. CDR3 coding DNA: TGTGCCAGCAGCTTAGACAGGGCGCGGGGGTCAGATACGCAGTATTTT. Translating gives CASSLDRARGSDTQYF.

This chain uses TRBV10-3 with TRBJ1-3, with D unresolved. V gave up 0 bases and J gave up 4 bases, with 13 bases separating them. The CDR3 is 16 amino acids. Germline values: CDR1 ENHRY, CDR2 SYGVKD. CDR3 in DNA: TGTGCCATCAGTGAGTCAACGGCACTTGCCGGAAACACCATATATTTT. Its protein is CAISESTALAGNTIYF.

The chain combines TRBV2 with TRBJ2-4; no reliable D call. The V end was cut by 6 bases, the J end by 5 bases, with 14 bases between. In germline, CDR1 is SNHLY, CDR2 FYNNEI. The CDR3 loop spans 14 amino acids. The CDR3 sequence is CASRLGSIENIQYF. Written as DNA, the CDR3 is TGTGCCAGCAGGTTAGGGTCTATCGAAAACATTCAGTACTTC.

This chain connects TRBV3-1 to TRBJ2-7; D possibly corresponds to TRBD2 (5 bases). The CDR3 sequence is 12 residues long. V shed 0 bases and J shed 9 bases, with 9 bases lying between them. From germline, CDR1 is LGHDT and CDR2 YNNKEL (reference sequence). DNA for the CDR3: TGTGCCAGCAGCCAAGATACCCGGGGGCAGTACTTC. It specifies CASSQDTRGQYF.

This clonotype was counted a few times. The genes are TRBV7-8 and TRBJ1-2, with TRBD1 matching over 10 bases. Looked up from germline, CDR1 is SGHVS and CDR2 is FQNEAQ. Trimming removed 5 bases from V and 8 bases from J; junction bases left unmatched: 5. The CDR3 length is 13 residues. The CDR3 DNA reads as TGTGCCAGCAGCAGGACAGGGGGTAGAGGCTACACCTTC. Protein sequence: CASSRTGGRGYTF. Combining the CDR3 with reference TRBV7-8 and TRBJ1-2 gives the whole variable domain GAGVSQSPRYKVAKRGQDVALRCDPISGHVSLFWYQQALGQGPEFLTYFQNEAQLDKSGLPSDRFFAERPEGSVSTLKIQRTQQEDSAVYLCASSRTGGRGYTFGSGTRLTVV.

The chain links TRBV13 to TRBJ2-3, with 9 bases matching TRBD2. CDR1 and CDR2 from the germline V gene are PRHDT and FYEKMQ (reference sequence). CDR3 length: 15 residues. V gave up 5 bases and J gave up 2 bases; unmatched junction bases: 5. The CDR3 DNA sequence: TGTGCCAGCAGCGCTAGCGGGATGGCCACAGATACGCAGTATTTT. It is translated as CASSASGMATDTQYF. Full variable domain (missing parts from reference TRBV13 and TRBJ2-3): AAGVIQSPRHLIKEKRETATLKCYPIPRHDTVYWYQQGPGQDPQFLISFYEKMQSDKGSIPDRFSAQQFSDYHSELNMSSLELGDSALYFCASSASGMATDTQYFGPGTRLTVL.

The CDR3: CASSAGSFAETQYF. For the CDR3, the DNA is TGTGCCAGCAGTGCCGGGTCCTTCGCGGAGACCCAGTACTTC. The rearrangement joins TRBV6-2 or TRBV6-3 to TRBJ2-5; D uncertain. V gave up 5 bases and J gave up 5 bases, with 15 bases separating them. This CDR3 contains 14 residues. Germline assignment: CDR1 MNHEY and CDR2 SVGEGT.

V gene TRBV12-3 or TRBV12-4 combines with J gene TRBJ2-7; 10 bases map to TRBD2. Trimming cost V 6 bases and J 4 bases; bases outside gene matches: 15. The CDR3 totals 17 residues. DNA of the CDR3: TGTGCCAGCAGCCCGGGACTAGCGCTGATTAGGTCGTACGAGCAGTACTTC. Protein sequence: CASSPGLALIRSYEQYF.

This clonotype was detected a few times. This chain links TRBV6-2 or TRBV6-3 with TRBJ2-7; maybe TRBD2 (6 bases). CDR3 length: 15 residues. The germline gives CDR1 MNHEY, CDR2 SVGEGT. Trimming left V 5 bases short and J 4 bases short, with 18 bases between. CDR3 in DNA: TGTGCCAGCAGTGATTACAGCGGGCATGGGTACGAGCAGTACTTC. As protein: CASSDYSGHGYEQYF.

The sample holds a few counts of this clonotype. This chain joins TRBV20-1 and TRBJ2-3; 11 bases fit TRBD2. The CDR3 consists of 17 residues. J lost 1 base, V lost 6 bases, and 12 bases had no gene match. From germline, CDR1 is DFQATT and CDR2 SNEGSKA (reference sequence). In nucleotides, the CDR3 is TGCAGTGCCAAAAGACCGACTAGCGGGGTCGGCACAGATACGCAGTATTTT. This gives the protein CSAKRPTSGVGTDTQYF.

The rearrangement uses TRBV29-1 and TRBJ2-7; D may match TRBD1 or TRBD2 (5 bases each). With 3 bases removed from V and 0 bases from J, the gap between germline ends came to 6 bases. Germline lookup yields CDR1 SQVTM and CDR2 ANQGSEA. This CDR3 has 12 amino acids. Here the CDR3 reads CSVEGDSYEQYF. As DNA, the CDR3 is TGCAGCGTTGAGGGGGACTCCTACGAGCAGTACTTC.